These T cell receptor beta chains were read from a single sample in a study of tumor-infiltrating lymphocytes in primary liver carcinoma. MiXCR was run by TCRdb on the multiplex PCR reads, yielding one entry per CDR3 protein. This sample has more than 75,000 distinct CDR3 sequences, with 55% to 85% found just once. The sequencing sample was made of liver tumor tissue from sampling region 1. Receptor source: a man in his forties with primary liver carcinoma and hepatitis B virus infection. CDR3s include the opening cysteine and the closing phenylalanine or tryptophan. D genes are given only for firm matches. Expanded clones get a size class; other rows say once, few or many, or leave the size out.

V gene: TRBV4-1
D gene: .
J gene: TRBJ2-2
clone size: .
CDR3 DNA: TGCGTCAGCAGCCAAGAGGTGGGGAACACCGGGGAGCTGCTTTTT
CDR3 protein: CVSSQEVGNTGELLF

V gene: TRBV10-3
D gene: .
J gene: TRBJ1-2
clone size: .
CDR3 DNA: TGTGCCATCAGTGAGTCAGGACACAGAACAGCTACTAACTATGGCTACACCTTC
CDR3 protein: CAISESGHRTATNYGYTF

V gene: TRBV28
D gene: .
J gene: TRBJ1-2
clone size: .
CDR3 DNA: TGCGCCAGCAGTCGACAGGCGCCCGCCGGAGGCTACACCTTC
CDR3 protein: CASSRQAPAGGYTF

V gene: TRBV6-5
D gene: .
J gene: TRBJ2-6
clone size: .
CDR3 DNA: TGTGCCCCCCCCACTTGGAGGCTCTGGGGCCAACGTCCTGATTTC
CDR3 protein: CAPPTWRLWGQRPDF

V gene: TRBV29-1
D gene: TRBD1
J gene: TRBJ1-2
clone size: once
CDR3 DNA: TGCAGCGCTCAACGTACAGGGGCCTATGGCTACACCTTC
CDR3 protein: CSAQRTGAYGYTF

V gene: TRBV18
D gene: TRBD2
J gene: TRBJ2-1
clone size: .
CDR3 DNA: TGTGCCAGCTCACCCCTAGCGGGAGTCTCGTACAATGAGCACTTCTTC
CDR3 protein: CASSPLAGVSYNEHFF

V gene: TRBV11-2
D gene: .
J gene: TRBJ2-2
clone size: .
CDR3 DNA: TGTGCCAGCAGCGATTCGTGGGTGAGGGATACGAACACCGGGGAGCTGTTTTTT
CDR3 protein: CASSDSWVRDTNTGELFF

V gene: TRBV11-2
D gene: TRBD2
J gene: TRBJ2-2
clone size: .
CDR3 DNA: TGTGCCAGCAGCGCGGGACTAGTGGCCTCCCCGGCCGGGGAACTGTTTTTT
CDR3 protein: CASSAGLVASPAGELFF

V gene: TRBV6-5
D gene: .
J gene: TRBJ2-1
clone size: .
CDR3 DNA: TGTGCCAGCAGTTTCAGGTCAGGGGTCAATGAGCAGTTCTTC
CDR3 protein: CASSFRSGVNEQFF

V gene: TRBV11-2
D gene: .
J gene: TRBJ2-3
clone size: .
CDR3 DNA: TGTGCCAGTAGCTTATCCAGAGGATCAGTTACGCAGTATTTT
CDR3 protein: CASSLSRGSVTQYF

V gene: TRBV7-9
D gene: .
J gene: TRBJ1-4
clone size: many
CDR3 DNA: TGTGCCAGCAGCTCACCAGGAAGGGAAAAACTGTTTTTT
CDR3 protein: CASSSPGREKLFF

V gene: TRBV4-1
D gene: .
J gene: TRBJ2-1
clone size: medium-sized
CDR3 DNA: TGCGCCAGCAGCCAAGACGGGAGTGCCCACAATGAGCAGTTCTTC
CDR3 protein: CASSQDGSAHNEQFF

V gene: TRBV19
D gene: .
J gene: TRBJ1-1
clone size: .
CDR3 DNA: TGTGTCAGTAGTATAAAGGGTGACACTGAAGCTTTCTTT
CDR3 protein: CVSSIKGDTEAFF

V gene: TRBV12-3/TRBV12-4
D gene: TRBD2
J gene: TRBJ2-1
clone size: .
CDR3 DNA: TGTACCAGCACCACGAACTGGGGGGGTCTGACTGGGGAAGAGCAGTTCTTC
CDR3 protein: CTSTTNWGGLTGEEQFF

V gene: TRBV11-2
D gene: TRBD1
J gene: TRBJ2-5
clone size: .
CDR3 DNA: TGTACCAGCAGCCGCAGGGACAGCCAGGAGACCCAGTACTTC
CDR3 protein: CTSSRRDSQETQYF

V gene: TRBV11-2
D gene: .
J gene: TRBJ2-3
clone size: .
CDR3 DNA: TGTGCCAGCAACTTGGGGGGTACGCAGTATTTT
CDR3 protein: CASNLGGTQYF

V gene: TRBV6-2/TRBV6-3
D gene: .
J gene: TRBJ2-7
clone size: .
CDR3 DNA: TGTGCCAGTTACTCGTCGGCCTCCGAGCAGTACTTC
CDR3 protein: CASYSSASEQYF

V gene: TRBV24-1
D gene: .
J gene: TRBJ2-5
clone size: .
CDR3 DNA: TGTGCCACCAGTGGCCCCACCGAGCACCGGGGAGAGACCCAGCACTTC
CDR3 protein: CATSGPTEHRGETQHF

V gene: TRBV12-3/TRBV12-4
D gene: .
J gene: TRBJ2-7
clone size: .
CDR3 DNA: TGCGCCAACAGTACACTAGCCTACGAGCAGTACTTC
CDR3 protein: CANSTLAYEQYF

V gene: TRBV6-5
D gene: .
J gene: TRBJ1-1
clone size: .
CDR3 DNA: TGTGCCAGCAGTTCCGACGATTCGGACACTGAAGCTTTCTTT
CDR3 protein: CASSSDDSDTEAFF

V gene: TRBV29-1
D gene: TRBD1
J gene: TRBJ1-2
clone size: many
CDR3 DNA: TGCAGCGTTTCCCAGGGGGCCAATGGCTACACCTTC
CDR3 protein: CSVSQGANGYTF

V gene: TRBV5-1
D gene: .
J gene: TRBJ2-2
clone size: .
CDR3 DNA: TGCGCCAGCAACTTGGGGGCGAACACCGGGGAGCCGTTTTTT
CDR3 protein: CASNLGANTGEPFF

V gene: TRBV6-1
D gene: TRBD2
J gene: TRBJ2-7
clone size: .
CDR3 DNA: TGTGCCAACGGTGAATGGACTAGCGGGAACGAAGAGCAGTACTTC
CDR3 protein: CANGEWTSGNEEQYF

V gene: TRBV11-2
D gene: TRBD2
J gene: TRBJ2-1
clone size: few
CDR3 DNA: TGTGCCAGCAGCGTCAGCGGGAGCCCCTATAATGAGCAGTTCTTC
CDR3 protein: CASSVSGSPYNEQFF

V gene: TRBV12-3/TRBV12-4
D gene: TRBD1
J gene: TRBJ1-1
clone size: .
CDR3 DNA: TGTGTCAGCAGTTTCAGGGGGGAGGAAAACACTGAAGCTTTCTTT
CDR3 protein: CVSSFRGEENTEAFF

V gene: TRBV12-3/TRBV12-4
D gene: TRBD1
J gene: TRBJ2-7
clone size: .
CDR3 DNA: TGTACCAGTAGACAGGGACAGTCCTACGAGCAGTACTTC
CDR3 protein: CTSRQGQSYEQYF

V gene: TRBV29-1
D gene: .
J gene: TRBJ2-3
clone size: .
CDR3 DNA: TGCAGCCTCCGATGGCAGGGGACGATAGATACGCAGTATTTT
CDR3 protein: CSLRWQGTIDTQYF

V gene: TRBV9
D gene: .
J gene: TRBJ1-1
clone size: .
CDR3 DNA: TGTGCCAGCAGCGTAGGGTGGGGGCATGACACTGAAGCTTTCTTT
CDR3 protein: CASSVGWGHDTEAFF

V gene: TRBV4-1
D gene: .
J gene: TRBJ1-1
clone size: .
CDR3 DNA: TGCGCCAGCAGCCAAGATGGCGTGATTCAAGCTTTCTTT
CDR3 protein: CASSQDGVIQAFF

V gene: TRBV6-6
D gene: .
J gene: TRBJ2-1
clone size: .
CDR3 DNA: TGTGCCAACAGTCATACGGGCGATGAGCAGTTCTTC
CDR3 protein: CANSHTGDEQFF

V gene: TRBV29-1
D gene: .
J gene: TRBJ2-1
clone size: .
CDR3 DNA: TGCAGCGCTCCCCAGGTCGGTGAGCAGTTCTTC
CDR3 protein: CSAPQVGEQFF

V gene: TRBV7-6
D gene: .
J gene: TRBJ2-1
clone size: .
CDR3 DNA: TGTGCCAGCAGCTTAGGGCGGGACGATGAGCAGTTCTTC
CDR3 protein: CASSLGRDDEQFF

V gene: TRBV11-2
D gene: .
J gene: TRBJ2-1
clone size: once
CDR3 DNA: TGTGCCAGTAGCTTTCGACCAACGGGAGATTTCAATGAGCAGATCTTC
CDR3 protein: CASSFRPTGDFNEQIF

V gene: TRBV10-3
D gene: TRBD2
J gene: TRBJ2-7
clone size: .
CDR3 DNA: TGTGCCGTCAGTGGGGGTAGCGGGAGTCGCGAGCAGTACTTC
CDR3 protein: CAVSGGSGSREQYF

V gene: TRBV12-3/TRBV12-4
D gene: .
J gene: TRBJ2-3
clone size: .
CDR3 DNA: TGTGCCAGCAGTTCCGGGAGCACAGGTACGCAGTATTTT
CDR3 protein: CASSSGSTGTQYF

V gene: TRBV12-3/TRBV12-4
D gene: TRBD1
J gene: TRBJ2-3
clone size: .
CDR3 DNA: TGTGCCAGCAGTTCGCCTGAGGGACAGGGGCGGCCAGATACGCAGTTTTTT
CDR3 protein: CASSSPEGQGRPDTQFF

V gene: TRBV4-1
D gene: .
J gene: TRBJ1-5
clone size: .
CDR3 DNA: TGCGACAGCAGCCACCAAATTGGGGCCAACAGTCAGCCCCAGCATTTT
CDR3 protein: CDSSHQIGANSQPQHF

V gene: TRBV7-9
D gene: .
J gene: TRBJ1-1
clone size: once
CDR3 DNA: TGTGCCAGCAGCTTCACAGGGAGCACTGAAACTTTCTTT
CDR3 protein: CASSFTGSTETFF

V gene: TRBV6-5
D gene: .
J gene: TRBJ1-6
clone size: many
CDR3 DNA: TGTGCCAGCAGAGAAGGACTCCTGCTACCCCTCCACTTT
CDR3 protein: CASREGLLLPLHF

V gene: TRBV28
D gene: .
J gene: TRBJ1-3
clone size: many
CDR3 DNA: TGTGCCAGCAGTTTTGGGAGGGCGATGAGAAACACCATATATTTT
CDR3 protein: CASSFGRAMRNTIYF

V gene: TRBV10-3
D gene: TRBD1
J gene: TRBJ1-5
clone size: .
CDR3 DNA: TGTGTCATCAGTGAGTCGACAGGGGGCAGTCAGCCCCAGCATTTT
CDR3 protein: CVISESTGGSQPQHF

V gene: TRBV6-2/TRBV6-3
D gene: .
J gene: TRBJ1-5
clone size: .
CDR3 DNA: TGTGCCAGCAGCATGGAACTGCCCCAGCATTTT
CDR3 protein: CASSMELPQHF

V gene: TRBV29-1
D gene: .
J gene: TRBJ2-5
clone size: .
CDR3 DNA: TGCAGCTCCGGAGAGGGTCAAGAGACCCGGTACTTC
CDR3 protein: CSSGEGQETRYF

V gene: TRBV12-3/TRBV12-4
D gene: TRBD2
J gene: TRBJ2-1
clone size: once
CDR3 DNA: TGTGTCGGCAGTAAACTAGCGGGGGTCAATGAGCAGTTCTTC
CDR3 protein: CVGSKLAGVNEQFF

V gene: TRBV4-1
D gene: .
J gene: TRBJ2-5
clone size: .
CDR3 DNA: TGCGCCAGCAGCTCCCGGTTAGCAGGAGCCCAAGAGACCCAGTACTTC
CDR3 protein: CASSSRLAGAQETQYF

V gene: TRBV6-6
D gene: .
J gene: TRBJ2-1
clone size: .
CDR3 DNA: TGTACCGGCAGATCCTCCGCGGAGGGATGGGAGCAGTTCTTC
CDR3 protein: CTGRSSAEGWEQFF

V gene: TRBV19
D gene: TRBD1
J gene: TRBJ2-3
clone size: .
CDR3 DNA: TGTGCCACTTCCCAAGACAGGGGCAATACGCAGTATTTT
CDR3 protein: CATSQDRGNTQYF

V gene: TRBV6-2/TRBV6-3
D gene: .
J gene: TRBJ2-2
clone size: few
CDR3 DNA: TGTGCCAGCAGTTACTCGGGGGGAACTGGGGAGCTGTCTTTT
CDR3 protein: CASSYSGGTGELSF

V gene: TRBV11-2
D gene: TRBD2
J gene: TRBJ2-1
clone size: .
CDR3 DNA: TGTGCCAGCAGCGTCAGCGGGAACCACTACAATGAGCAGTTCTTC
CDR3 protein: CASSVSGNHYNEQFF

V gene: TRBV13
D gene: .
J gene: TRBJ2-1
clone size: .
CDR3 DNA: TGTGTCAGCAGCAGGGGGCGGGAGGCGTACAATGAGCAGTTCTTC
CDR3 protein: CVSSRGREAYNEQFF

V gene: TRBV6-1
D gene: .
J gene: TRBJ2-7
clone size: .
CDR3 DNA: TGTGCCAACAGTGAAGCCCCGGGACGGGGGTACGAGCAGTACTTC
CDR3 protein: CANSEAPGRGYEQYF

V gene: TRBV10-2
D gene: TRBD1
J gene: TRBJ1-3
clone size: .
CDR3 DNA: TGCGCCAAGCGGACAGGGTTAAGGTCTGGAAACACCATATATTTT
CDR3 protein: CAKRTGLRSGNTIYF

V gene: TRBV20-1
D gene: TRBD2
J gene: TRBJ2-3
clone size: .
CDR3 DNA: TGCAGTGCTGGCCCGATCGCGGGAGGGGCGCAGTATTTT
CDR3 protein: CSAGPIAGGAQYF

V gene: TRBV4-1
D gene: .
J gene: TRBJ2-7
clone size: .
CDR3 DNA: TGCGCCAGCAGCCAGAGTCCCGGAACACCTCGGGTCTGGGAGCAGTACTTC
CDR3 protein: CASSQSPGTPRVWEQYF

V gene: TRBV6-5
D gene: .
J gene: TRBJ2-1
clone size: .
CDR3 DNA: TGTGCCAGCAACCCGGAGAGCAGGAGCAATGAGCAGTTTTTC
CDR3 protein: CASNPESRSNEQFF

V gene: TRBV4-2
D gene: .
J gene: TRBJ2-7
clone size: .
CDR3 DNA: TGTGCCAGTAGCCAAGATTTGGTACGCGAGCAGTACTTC
CDR3 protein: CASSQDLVREQYF

V gene: TRBV29-1
D gene: TRBD2
J gene: TRBJ2-7
clone size: many
CDR3 DNA: TGCAGCGTTGAGGGGAGCGGGAGGTTGGGCGAGCAGTACTTC
CDR3 protein: CSVEGSGRLGEQYF

V gene: TRBV6-6
D gene: TRBD1
J gene: TRBJ2-3
clone size: .
CDR3 DNA: TGTGCCAGCAGGCTCCTCTTGGGACAGGGGACAGATACGCAGTATTTT
CDR3 protein: CASRLLLGQGTDTQYF

V gene: TRBV11-2
D gene: .
J gene: TRBJ2-1
clone size: .
CDR3 DNA: TGTGCCAGTAGCATACCTCTAGCCTACAATGGGCAGTTCTTC
CDR3 protein: CASSIPLAYNGQFF

V gene: TRBV7-9
D gene: .
J gene: TRBJ2-7
clone size: few
CDR3 DNA: TGTGCCAGCAGCCCTAAGGTAGGGGGCTACGAGCAGTACTTC
CDR3 protein: CASSPKVGGYEQYF